The 4 T cell receptor beta chains given below trace back to one sample, sequenced in a study of T-cell reconstitution after alpha-beta-depleted transplantation in children. Molecular barcoding with unique molecular identifiers was used for the TCRbeta library. A single record per CDR3 protein comes from TCRdb applying MiXCR to the PCR reads. The sample has about 400,000 distinct CDR3 sequences, roughly 17% seen once. Sequencing used PBMCs, mostly from graft donor cells, obtained 360 days after TCRalphabeta/CD19-depleted stem cell transplant. The receptors here all came from a boy in the first two years of life who had a stem cell transplant for Wiskott-Aldrich syndrome, so the T cells may come from the graft donor.

This clonotype was seen ten or more times. V and J are TRBV18 and TRBJ2-3; no firm D call. Between the trimmed V and J ends, which lost 1 base and 4 bases, there was a span of 12 bases. This CDR3 spans 15 amino acids. CDR1 and CDR2 (germline): KGHSH, LQKENI. The CDR3 here is CASSPRAPLADTQYF. CDR3 DNA sequence: TGTGCCAGCTCACCACGGGCCCCCCTGGCAGATACGCAGTATTTT.

The chain combines TRBV5-1 with TRBJ2-7; 9 positions agree with TRBD1. The CDR3 is 18 residues long. J lost 2 bases, V lost 4 bases, and 16 bases had no gene match. Germline values: CDR1 SGHRS, CDR2 YFSETQ. The CDR3 nucleotides are TGCGCCAGCAGCAACCCCGGGACAGGGTCATCTAACCCCTACGAGCAGTACTTC. Translating gives CASSNPGTGSSNPYEQYF.

This clonotype was detected only a few times. This chain connects TRBV20-1 to TRBJ2-5; D is unclear. The V gene lost 3 bases and the J gene lost 6 bases, with 11 bases spanning the gap. The germline gives CDR1 DFQATT, CDR2 SNEGSKA (reference sequence). CDR3 length equals 12 residues. CDR3 loop: CSASRSGKTQYF. DNA for the CDR3: TGCAGTGCTAGCCGGAGTGGGAAGACCCAGTACTTC.

The chain joins TRBV30 to TRBJ2-7; D may be TRBD2 (5 bases). Trimming took off 0 bases at V and 1 base at J, with 7 bases between the two ends. CDR1 and CDR2 from the germline V gene are GTSNPN and SVGIG (reference sequence). The CDR3 sequence is 13 residues long. DNA of the CDR3: TGTGCCTGGAGTGTGAGGGTTTCCTACGAGCAGTACTTC. Its translation: CAWSVRVSYEQYF.